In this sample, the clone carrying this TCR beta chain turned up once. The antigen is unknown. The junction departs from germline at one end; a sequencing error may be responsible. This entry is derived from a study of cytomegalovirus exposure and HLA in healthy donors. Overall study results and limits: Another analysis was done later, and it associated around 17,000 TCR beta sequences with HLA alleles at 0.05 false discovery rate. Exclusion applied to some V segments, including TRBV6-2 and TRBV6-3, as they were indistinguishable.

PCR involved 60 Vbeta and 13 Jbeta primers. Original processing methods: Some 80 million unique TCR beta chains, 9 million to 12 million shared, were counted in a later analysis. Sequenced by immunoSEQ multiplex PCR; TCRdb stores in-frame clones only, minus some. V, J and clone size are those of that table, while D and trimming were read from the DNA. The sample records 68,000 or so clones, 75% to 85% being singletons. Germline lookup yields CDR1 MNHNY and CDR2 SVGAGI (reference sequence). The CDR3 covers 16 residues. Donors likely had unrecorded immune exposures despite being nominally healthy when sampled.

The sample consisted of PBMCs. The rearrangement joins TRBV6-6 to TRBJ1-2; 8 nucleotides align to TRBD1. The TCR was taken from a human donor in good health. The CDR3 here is CASSYAEQGDNYGYPF. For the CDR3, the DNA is TGTGCCAGCAGTTACGCGGAACAGGGGGATAACTATGGCTACCCCTTC.